This entry lists 20 T cell receptor beta chains sequenced from one sample in a study of T cell responses to AZD1222 COVID-19 vaccine. Sequenced by immunoSEQ multiplex PCR; TCRdb stores in-frame clones only, minus some. This table has roughly 120,000 clones, about 92% appearing once. The material sequenced was peripheral blood, taken on day 0 of AZD1222 vaccination. The receptors here all came from an adult in good health.

This chain uses TRBV13 with TRBJ2-3; 10 positions agree with TRBD2. Germline CDR1 is PRHDT and CDR2 is FYEKMQ (reference sequence). V lost 1 base to trimming and J lost 4 bases; unmatched junction nucleotides: 2. CDR3 length: 15 amino acids. CDR3 in DNA: TGTGCCAGCAGCTTAGATAGCGGGAGGTCAGATACGCAGTATTTT. Translating gives CASSLDSGRSDTQYF. The entire variable domain, with the rest obtained from reference TRBV13 and TRBJ2-3, is as follows: AAGVIQSPRHLIKEKRETATLKCYPIPRHDTVYWYQQGPGQDPQFLISFYEKMQSDKGSIPDRFSAQQFSDYHSELNMSSLELGDSALYFCASSLDSGRSDTQYFGPGTRLTVL.

The CDR3 DNA sequence: TGTGCCAGCAGTATTGGGAACACTGAAGCTTTCTTT. Translated: CASSIGNTEAFF. The rearrangement joins TRBV2 to TRBJ1-1; D is unresolved. The CDR3 consists of 12 residues. CDR1 and CDR2 from the germline V gene are SNHLY and FYNNEI. V dropped 5 bases and J dropped 1 base, with 5 bases sitting between them.

This sequence joins TRBV19 and TRBJ2-1, with 14 nucleotides matching TRBD2. CDR1 LNHDA and CDR2 SQIVND come from the germline V gene (reference sequence). With 3 bases clipped from V and 7 bases from J, the junction kept 8 bases outside the gene matches. This CDR3 has 17 amino acids. The CDR3: CASSIPVTSGRGNEQFF. As DNA, the CDR3 is TGTGCCAGTAGTATCCCCGTGACTAGCGGGAGGGGGAATGAGCAGTTCTTC.

CDR3 residues: CASSPWGLSYEQYF. The CDR3 coding sequence is TGTGCCAGCAGTCCTTGGGGCTTGTCCTACGAGCAGTACTTC. The gene calls are TRBV2 and TRBJ2-7, with D perhaps TRBD1 (5 bases). Germline V gives CDR1 SNHLY, CDR2 FYNNEI. V was clipped by 5 bases and J by 1 base, with 12 bases between them. This CDR3 comprises 14 residues.

The chain couples TRBV18 to TRBJ1-2, with 7 bases that match TRBD1. Trimming at V came to 2 bases and at J to 4 bases, leaving 1 base not matched to a gene. The V gene's germline CDR1 is KGHSH and CDR2 LQKENI. The CDR3 totals 13 residues. CDR3 protein: CASSPGTAYGYTF. CDR3 nucleotide sequence: TGTGCCAGCTCACCAGGGACAGCCTATGGCTACACCTTC.

The chain joins TRBV21-1 to TRBJ2-1; TRBD2 reflects the table's D call only, with no check against the DNA. TRBV21-1 is annotated as a pseudogene. The CDR3 is made up of 16 amino acids. In nucleotides, the CDR3 is TGTGCCAGCAGCGTTCGCCCCCGGGTGTCCTACAATGAGCAGTTCTTC. This gives the protein CASSVRPRVSYNEQFF.

This clone appeared once. The chain has TRBV2 and TRBJ2-1, with a tentative D call TRBD1 (5 bases). Germline lookup yields CDR1 SNHLY and CDR2 FYNNEI. The CDR3 is 15 amino acids. Trimming removed 3 bases at V and 9 bases at J, with 18 bases between. In DNA form, the CDR3 reads TGTGCCAGCAGTGAGGGGCAGAGATTTTTGAGTGAGCAGTTCTTC. The encoded protein is CASSEGQRFLSEQFF.

The CDR3 DNA sequence: TGCGCCAGTCAGAACACCGGGGAGCTGTTTTTT. Its translation: CASQNTGELFF. The gene calls are TRBV5-1 and TRBJ2-2; no clear D gene. The germline V gene has CDR1 SGHRS and CDR2 YFSETQ. CDR3 size: 11 residues. The V gene lost 8 bases and the J gene lost 1 base, with 3 bases spanning the gap.

The chain couples TRBV6-5 to TRBJ2-2; 11 positions match TRBD1. Losses at the gene ends were 6 bases for V and 4 bases for J; bases not matched to a gene: 1. Germline CDR1 is MNHEY and CDR2 is SVGAGI. This CDR3 region has 14 residues. The CDR3 region has the DNA TGTGCCAGCAGGGGGACAGGGGGCACCGGGGAGCTGTTTTTT. This encodes CASRGTGGTGELFF.

The chain has TRBV5-1 and TRBJ2-1, with D perhaps TRBD1 (5 bases). V lost 6 bases, J lost 2 bases, and 12 bases lay in between. CDR3 length equals 14 residues. The germline V gene has CDR1 SGHRS and CDR2 YFSETQ. For the CDR3, the DNA is TGCGCCAGCAAGGGGCTAGGGGCCTACAATGAGCAGTTCTTC. Encoded protein: CASKGLGAYNEQFF.

The chain carries TRBV7-6 and TRBJ1-1, with D possibly being TRBD1 (5 bases). V was shortened by 2 bases and J by 1 base, with 17 bases between the two germline ends. CDR3 length: 17 amino acids. The V gene's germline CDR1 is SGHVS and CDR2 FNYEAQ. The CDR3 reads CASSLRGSGQRNTEAFF. In DNA, the CDR3 is TGTGCCAGCAGCTTAAGGGGTTCCGGACAAAGGAACACTGAAGCTTTCTTT.

The chain links TRBV4-2 to TRBJ2-2; TRBD2 matches 12 bases. Germline V gene data show CDR1 as LGHNA and CDR2 as YNFKEQ. The CDR3 is 17 amino acids. Trimming at V came to 1 base and at J to 5 bases, leaving 5 bases not matched to a gene. Written as DNA, the CDR3 is TGTGCCAGCAGCCAAGGTACTAGCGGGAGGTCTACCGGGGAGCTGTTTTTT. Translating it yields CASSQGTSGRSTGELFF.

The chain joins TRBV10-3 to TRBJ2-1; maybe TRBD2 (5 bases). CDR3 length equals 13 residues. Germline V gene sequence: CDR1 ENHRY, CDR2 SYGVKD. V dropped 0 bases and J dropped 10 bases, with 10 bases sitting between them. This CDR3 is CAISESTSDEQFF. In nucleotides, the CDR3 is TGTGCCATCAGTGAGTCTACTAGTGACGAGCAGTTCTTC.

The genes are TRBV28 and TRBJ2-2; D ambiguous. The germline V gene has CDR1 MDHEN and CDR2 SYDVKM. This CDR3 comprises 17 residues. The V end lost 6 bases, the J end lost 2 bases, and 19 bases lay between the germline ends. CDR3 in DNA: TGTGCCAGCAGCTCTCCGCGACACACCTCCAACACCGGGGAGCTGTTTTTT. Its protein is CASSSPRHTSNTGELFF. The whole variable domain, filled in from reference TRBV28 and TRBJ2-2, reads DVKVTQSSRYLVKRTGEKVFLECVQDMDHENMFWYRQDPGLGLRLIYFSYDVKMKEKGDIPEGYSVSREKKERFSLILESASTNQTSMYLCASSSPRHTSNTGELFFGEGSRLTVL.

The chain employs TRBV5-1 and TRBJ1-4; D gene ambiguous. The CDR3 contains 14 residues. V dropped 0 bases and J dropped 8 bases, with 11 bases sitting between them. Germline CDR1 reads SGHRS; CDR2 reads YFSETQ. The CDR3 DNA reads TGCGCCAGCAGCTTGGACAAGGGAGGGGAAAAACTGTTTTTT. Protein product: CASSLDKGGEKLFF.

The genes are TRBV5-1 and TRBJ2-4, with TRBD2 identical over 8 bases. With 4 bases clipped from V and 4 bases from J, the junction kept 4 bases outside the gene matches. CDR1 and CDR2 (germline): SGHRS, YFSETQ. The CDR3 covers 14 residues. The CDR3: CASSLASGKNIQYF. The CDR3 DNA reads as TGCGCCAGCAGCCTGGCTAGCGGGAAAAACATTCAGTACTTC.

This sequence joins TRBV7-3 and TRBJ2-1; TRBD2 matches 8 bases. Trimming at V came to 1 base and at J to 6 bases, leaving 11 bases not matched to a gene. Germline V gives CDR1 SGHTA, CDR2 FQGTGA. The CDR3 runs 17 residues. The CDR3 region is CASSLSGVGLVFNEQFF. CDR3 in DNA: TGTGCCAGCAGCTTAAGCGGTGTGGGACTAGTATTCAATGAGCAGTTCTTC. Together with reference TRBV7-3 and TRBJ2-1, the CDR3 gives the full variable domain: GAGVSQTPSNKVTEKGKYVELRCDPISGHTALYWYRQSLGQGPEFLIYFQGTGAADDSGLPNDRFFAVRPEGSVSTLKIQRTERGDSAVYLCASSLSGVGLVFNEQFFGPGTRLTVL.

V is TRBV7-9 and J is TRBJ1-4; D unclear. CDR3 size: 13 residues. Per germline, CDR1 SEHNR and CDR2 FQNEAQ (reference sequence). Trimming stripped 8 bases from V and 0 bases from J, with 7 bases between. The chain's CDR3 is CASEQPTNEKLFF. As DNA, the CDR3 is TGTGCCAGCGAACAGCCAACTAATGAAAAACTGTTTTTT. The full variable domain, in which reference TRBV7-9 and TRBJ1-4 provide the parts outside the CDR3, is DTGVSQNPRHKITKRGQNVTFRCDPISEHNRLYWYRQTLGQGPEFLTYFQNEAQLEKSRLLSDRFSAERPKGSFSTLEIQRTEQGDSAMYLCASEQPTNEKLFFGSGTQLSVL.

The chain is built from TRBV11-2 and TRBJ2-5; the match to TRBD1 covers 11 bases. V was clipped by 5 bases and J by 5 bases; unmatched bases: 7. From germline, CDR1 is SGHAT and CDR2 FQNNGV. The CDR3 has 15 amino acids. For the CDR3, the DNA is TGTGCCAGCAGCCGCGCCGGGACAGGGGGTGAGACCCAGTACTTC. Its protein product is CASSRAGTGGETQYF.

This chain links TRBV6-6 with TRBJ2-7; D perhaps matches TRBD1 (6 bases). Trimming left V 4 bases short and J 0 bases short, with 13 bases between. CDR3 length: 15 amino acids. Germline V gene lookup returns CDR1 MNHNY and CDR2 SVGAGI (reference sequence). The CDR3 coding sequence is TGTGCCAGCAGTTTTCCCACAGGGAGCTCCTACGAGCAGTACTTC. This gives the protein CASSFPTGSSYEQYF.